The 4 T cell receptor beta chains reported below all come from one sample, sequenced in a study of blood T cell repertoires in COVID-19. Repertoires were generated with immunoSEQ multiplex PCR, while TCRdb's copy carries only in-frame clones and drops some. The table records approximately 290,000 clones, under 90% of them present only once. Material for sequencing was peripheral blood. These receptors came from a woman aged 30 to 39 with COVID-19, enrolled during active disease.

The chain combines TRBV5-5 with TRBJ2-7, with D possibly matching TRBD1 (6 bases). The CDR3 consists of 14 residues. The V gene's germline CDR1 is SGHKS and CDR2 YYEKEE (reference sequence). The V end lost 2 bases, the J end lost 4 bases, and 13 bases lay between the germline ends. CDR3 residues: CASSFSTGRYEQYF. CDR3 nucleotides: TGTGCCAGCAGCTTCTCGACAGGTCGGTACGAGCAGTACTTC.

The chain employs TRBV4-1 and TRBJ2-7; the match to TRBD2 covers 8 bases. V lost 0 bases and J lost 2; bases outside the gene matches: 12. In germline, CDR1 is MGHRA, CDR2 YSYEKL. The CDR3 spans 18 residues. CDR3 region: CASSQDPGLSGETYEQYF. Written as DNA, the CDR3 is TGCGCCAGCAGCCAAGACCCCGGTCTTAGCGGGGAGACCTACGAGCAGTACTTC.

The chain is built from TRBV5-1 and TRBJ2-1; TRBD2 agrees at 10 bases. J lost 8 bases, V lost 4 bases, and 18 bases had no gene match. The CDR3 sequence is 18 residues long. Germline CDR1 and CDR2: SGHRS and YFSETQ. The CDR3 region is CASSGSSGGTSTRDEQFF. For the CDR3, the DNA is TGCGCCAGCAGCGGATCTAGCGGGGGAACTTCAACTAGGGATGAGCAGTTCTTC.

The CDR3 nucleotides are TGTGCCAGCAGTGGGGCTCCTAGCACAGATACGCAGTATTTT. Protein product: CASSGAPSTDTQYF. The chain uses TRBV2 and TRBJ2-3, with unresolved D. Germline CDR1 is SNHLY and CDR2 is FYNNEI. V lost 4 bases and J 0 bases, leaving 8 bases between the germline ends. This CDR3 region has 14 residues.